This TCR beta chain is drawn from a study of T cell clonality in common variable immunodeficiency. This clone came up many times. Its cognate antigen is unknown. The read ends 3 residues early relative to the CDR3; the germline J gene fills the gap. Study conclusions and caveats: Common variable immunodeficiency TCR beta sequences reportedly had fewer deletions and N-nucleotide insertions. CVID patient heterogeneity limited repertoire-clinical complication correlations.

Equal genomic DNA amounts from CVID and control samples were sequenced. The data were produced by immunoSEQ multiplex PCR, yet TCRdb's version contains in-frame clones alone and is incomplete. The sample presents 35,000 or so clones, none singletons. J was trimmed by 1 base and V by 1 base; bases with no gene match: 5. The CDR3 extends over 17 amino acids. The origin of this receptor is a person aged 18 to 70 in good health. The chain links TRBV12-3 or TRBV12-4 to TRBJ2-5, with 11 bases that match TRBD2. Input material: peripheral blood mononuclear cells. The part of the CDR3 DNA that was read is TGTGCCAGCAGTTTAGGGATTAGCGGGGGGGCCCAAGAGACC. It encodes CASSLGISGGAQET. The full CDR3 reads CASSLGISGGAQETQYF.